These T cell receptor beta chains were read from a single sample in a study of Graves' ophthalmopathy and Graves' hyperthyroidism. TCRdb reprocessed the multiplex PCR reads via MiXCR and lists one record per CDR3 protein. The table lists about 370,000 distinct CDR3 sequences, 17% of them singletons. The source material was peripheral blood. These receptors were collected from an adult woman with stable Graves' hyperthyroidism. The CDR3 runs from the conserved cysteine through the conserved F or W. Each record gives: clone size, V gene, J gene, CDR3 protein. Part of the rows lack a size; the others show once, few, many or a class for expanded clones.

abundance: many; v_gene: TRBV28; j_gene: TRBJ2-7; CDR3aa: CASSLSGGTGYYEQYF
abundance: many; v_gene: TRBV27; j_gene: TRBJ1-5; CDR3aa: CASSSAGGQPQHF
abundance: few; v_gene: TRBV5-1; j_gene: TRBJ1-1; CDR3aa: CASRYDRLEAFF
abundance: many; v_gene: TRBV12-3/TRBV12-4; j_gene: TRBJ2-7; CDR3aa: CASSPPLIHGNRYEQYF
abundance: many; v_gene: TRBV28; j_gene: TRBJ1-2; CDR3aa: CASSSPAGYYGYTF
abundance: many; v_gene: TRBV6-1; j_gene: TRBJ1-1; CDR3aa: CASTEALNTEAFF
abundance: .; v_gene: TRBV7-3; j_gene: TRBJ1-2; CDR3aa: CASSPDRENGYTF
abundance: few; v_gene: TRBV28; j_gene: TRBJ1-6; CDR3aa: CASSSTGGNYNSPLHF
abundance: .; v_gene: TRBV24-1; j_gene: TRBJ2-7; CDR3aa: CATSESGTGGWEQYF
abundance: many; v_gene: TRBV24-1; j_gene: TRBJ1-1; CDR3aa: CATSDSTSGRMNTEAFF
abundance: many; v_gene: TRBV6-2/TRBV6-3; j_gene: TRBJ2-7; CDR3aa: CASSYARTYEQYF
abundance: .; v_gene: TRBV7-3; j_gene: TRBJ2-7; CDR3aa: CASSFQPWDEQYF
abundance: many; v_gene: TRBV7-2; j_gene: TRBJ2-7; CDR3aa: CASRTGTGPYEQYF
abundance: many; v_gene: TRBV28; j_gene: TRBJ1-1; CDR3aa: CASSFRDKRGEAFF
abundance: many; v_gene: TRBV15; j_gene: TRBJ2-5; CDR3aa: CATSGPEAYQETQYF
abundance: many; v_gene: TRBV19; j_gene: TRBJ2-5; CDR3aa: CASSMTDGHQETQYF
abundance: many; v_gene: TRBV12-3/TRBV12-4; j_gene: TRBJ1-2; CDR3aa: CASSLTQNYGYTF
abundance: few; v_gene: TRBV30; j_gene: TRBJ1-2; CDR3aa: CAWSSTLWYGYTF
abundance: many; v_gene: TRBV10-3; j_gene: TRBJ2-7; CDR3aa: CATQTGSSYEQYF
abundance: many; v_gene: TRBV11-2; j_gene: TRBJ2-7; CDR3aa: CASSSTARSYEQYF
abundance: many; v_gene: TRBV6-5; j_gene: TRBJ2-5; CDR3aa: CASRLGTGGRETQYF
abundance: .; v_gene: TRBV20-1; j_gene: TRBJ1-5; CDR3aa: CSARDLWTGDNQPQHF
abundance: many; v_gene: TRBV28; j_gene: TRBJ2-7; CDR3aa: CASSLGGTGLGEQYF
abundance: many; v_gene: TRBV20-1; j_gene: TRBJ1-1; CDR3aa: CSAGPGTLNTEAFF
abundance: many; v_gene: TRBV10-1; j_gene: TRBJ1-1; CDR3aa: CASSETRGNTEAFF
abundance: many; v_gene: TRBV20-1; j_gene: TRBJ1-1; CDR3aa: CSASANTEAFF
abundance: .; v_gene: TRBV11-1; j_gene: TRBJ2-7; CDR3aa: CASSLGNSGRSYEQYF
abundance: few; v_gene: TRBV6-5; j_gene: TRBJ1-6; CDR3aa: CASSYPTGDDNSPLHF
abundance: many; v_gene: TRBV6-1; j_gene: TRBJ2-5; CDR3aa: CATREIAGGPSRETQYF
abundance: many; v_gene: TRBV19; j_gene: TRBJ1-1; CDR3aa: CASSTGQGGAFF
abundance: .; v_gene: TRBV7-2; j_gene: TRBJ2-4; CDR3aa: CASSLAGSGSWTKNIKYF
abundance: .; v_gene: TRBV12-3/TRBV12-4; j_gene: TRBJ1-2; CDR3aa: CATPRGAPGANYGYTF
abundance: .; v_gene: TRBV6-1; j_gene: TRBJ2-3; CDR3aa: CASTPRGTDTQYF
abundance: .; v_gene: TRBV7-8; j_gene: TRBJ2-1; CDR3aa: CASRLSGGGTYNEQFF
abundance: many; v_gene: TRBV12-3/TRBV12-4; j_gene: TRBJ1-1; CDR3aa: CASSLWGMSTEAFF
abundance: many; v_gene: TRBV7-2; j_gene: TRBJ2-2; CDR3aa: CASSQEQGSTGELFF
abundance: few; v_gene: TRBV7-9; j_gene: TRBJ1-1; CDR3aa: CASSHTGINTEAFF
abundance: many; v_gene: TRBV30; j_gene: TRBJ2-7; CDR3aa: CAWSVPGGRGDYEQYF
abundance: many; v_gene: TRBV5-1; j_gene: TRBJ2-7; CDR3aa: CASKESSGRAEQYF
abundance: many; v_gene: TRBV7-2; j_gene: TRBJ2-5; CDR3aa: CASSLSGTPQETQYF
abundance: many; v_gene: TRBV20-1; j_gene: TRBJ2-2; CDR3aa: CSARVTDDWVANTGELFF
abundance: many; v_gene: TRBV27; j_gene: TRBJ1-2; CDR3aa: CASSSRSGGYGYTF
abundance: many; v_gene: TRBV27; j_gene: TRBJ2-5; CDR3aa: CASSSQRLAGVRETQYF
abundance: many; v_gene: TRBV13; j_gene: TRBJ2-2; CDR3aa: CASRGRSNTGELFF
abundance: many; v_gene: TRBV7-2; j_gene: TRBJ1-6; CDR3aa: CASSLSFSSYNSPLHF
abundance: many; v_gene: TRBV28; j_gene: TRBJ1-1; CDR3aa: CASRGTGLAFF
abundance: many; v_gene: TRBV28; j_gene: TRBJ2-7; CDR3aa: CASSLFGQGAEQYF
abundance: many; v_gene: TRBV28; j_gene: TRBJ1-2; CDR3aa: CASSLHPGLFDYTF
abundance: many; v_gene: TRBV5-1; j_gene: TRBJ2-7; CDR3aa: CASTQDRTYEQYF
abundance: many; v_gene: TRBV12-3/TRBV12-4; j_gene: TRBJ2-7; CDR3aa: CASSRLAGPYEQYF
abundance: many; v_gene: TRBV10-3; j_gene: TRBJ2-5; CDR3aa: CAIAMTGGLETQYF
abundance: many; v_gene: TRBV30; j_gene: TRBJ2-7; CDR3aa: CAWSVGQSYEQYF
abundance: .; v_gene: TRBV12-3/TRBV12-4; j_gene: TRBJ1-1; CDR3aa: CASIYDGLTEAFF
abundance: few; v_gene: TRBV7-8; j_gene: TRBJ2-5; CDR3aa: CASSLGGADGTQYF
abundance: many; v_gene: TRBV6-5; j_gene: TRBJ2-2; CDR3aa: CASRGQGFTGELFF
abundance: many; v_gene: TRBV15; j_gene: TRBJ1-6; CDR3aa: CATSRLGQESSYNSPLHF